This TCR beta chain was profiled in a study of control samples from healthy donors and cancer patients. Germline V gene lookup returns CDR1 DFQATT and CDR2 SNEGSKA (reference sequence). Trimming removed 3 bases at V and 1 base at J, with 11 bases between. This CDR3 is 14 amino acids long. This table comes from immunoSEQ multiplex PCR, and its TCRdb copy is limited to in-frame clones, with some not included. The sample includes about 160,000 clones, 96% of them seen just once. Sequenced material: blood. The source of this sequence is a woman aged 25 to 39 in good health. This chain connects TRBV20-1 to TRBJ2-3; D is perhaps TRBD2 (5 bases). The CDR3 nucleotides read TGCAGTGCTAGTCCCCTAGCTCGCACAGATACGCAGTATTTT. This codes for CSASPLARTDTQYF.